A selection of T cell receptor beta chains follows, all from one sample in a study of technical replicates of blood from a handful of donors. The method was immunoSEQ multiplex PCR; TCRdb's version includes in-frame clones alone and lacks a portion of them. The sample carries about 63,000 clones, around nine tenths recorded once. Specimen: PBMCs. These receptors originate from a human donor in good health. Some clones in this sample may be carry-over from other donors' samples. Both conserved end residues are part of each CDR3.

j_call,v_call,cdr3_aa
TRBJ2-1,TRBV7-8,CASSLFRGGEQFF
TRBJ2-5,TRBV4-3,CASSQDWRLANLGEETQYF
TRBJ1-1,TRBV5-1,CASSLGDRGFQNTEAFF
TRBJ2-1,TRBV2,CASRPGTSGYNEQFF
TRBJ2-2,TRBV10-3,CAISLEAPNTGELFF
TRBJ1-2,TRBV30,CAWRDRSSLWSYTF
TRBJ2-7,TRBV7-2,CASSLVAGTYEQYF
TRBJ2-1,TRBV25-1,CASSEPGLAGIDEQFF
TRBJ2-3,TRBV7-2,CASSLAVGGKRGVRTDTQYF
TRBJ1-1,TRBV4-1,CASSQTWGTGEMVLSEAFF
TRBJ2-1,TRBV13,CASSPREGDEQFF
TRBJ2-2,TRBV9,CASSAGGTSGLKGELFF
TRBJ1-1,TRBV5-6,CASSLDRNTEAFF
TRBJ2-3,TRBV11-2,CASSYAPTRADTQYF
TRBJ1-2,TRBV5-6,CASSLGGVMSYTF
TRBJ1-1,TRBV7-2,CASSPRARMNTEAFF
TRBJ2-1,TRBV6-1,CASSRTGLDNEQFF
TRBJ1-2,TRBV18,CASSTTGYGYTF
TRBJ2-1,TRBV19,CASSILGSSYNEQFF
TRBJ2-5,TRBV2,CASSEAGQSIGTQYF
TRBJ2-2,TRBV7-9,CASSLELSGWFTGELFF
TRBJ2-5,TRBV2,CASYVETQYF
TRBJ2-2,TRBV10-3,CAISEIEGSTGELFF
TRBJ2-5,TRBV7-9,CASRLTGAEETQYF
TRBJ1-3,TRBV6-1,CASRGGRPAGNTIYF
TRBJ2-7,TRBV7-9,CASSSRDGPYEQYF
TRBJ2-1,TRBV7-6,CASSSRTGSGVGEQFF
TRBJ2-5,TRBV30,CAWSMAGGSGETQYF
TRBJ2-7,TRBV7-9,CASGVSGVSYEQYF
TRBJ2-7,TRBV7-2,CASSLHGTPQYF
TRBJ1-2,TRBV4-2,CASSQDPTGIGYTF
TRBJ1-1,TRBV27,CASSLKGWNTEAFF
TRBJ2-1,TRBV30,CAWRAGDNEQFF
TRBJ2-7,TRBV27,CASSFSGRAYEQYF
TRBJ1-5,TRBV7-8,CASSLGRQHSNQPQHF
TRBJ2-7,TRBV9,CASSVEGLAGHEQYF
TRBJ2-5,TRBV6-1,CASSEAGTSGGALRETQYF
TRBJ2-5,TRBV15,CATSSRGGGETQYF
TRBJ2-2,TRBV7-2,CASSQDRLTGELFF
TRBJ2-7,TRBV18,CASSPAGGEQYF
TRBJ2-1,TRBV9,CASSPLAFRDFYNEQFF
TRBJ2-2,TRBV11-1,CASSLDLAGGTTGELFF
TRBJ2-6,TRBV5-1,CASRRQVIRLGANVLTF
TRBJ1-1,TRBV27,CASGQNTEAFF